The clone carrying this TCR beta chain was counted at least ten times. What it recognizes is unknown. This specimen comes from a study of blood T cells in healthy people across ages. Donation came from healthy Caucasian individuals in Russia who were aged roughly 6 to 95. The study, taken as a whole, reports: The long-lived group displayed more naive CD4+ cells, plus higher diversity, than the aged donors did. In these data, TCR beta diversity tracked strongly with naive T cell percentage. PBMCs left unsorted prevented a conclusive naive versus antigen-experienced comparison.

Primers used in a second PCR of about 7 to 11 cycles were a sample-barcoded 5' primer and a J-beta primer mix. TCRdb processed the 5' RACE reads anew with MiXCR; each CDR3 protein has one entry. Of more than 650,000 distinct CDR3 sequences in the sample, around a fifth were seen once. Source material: blood. The clonotype originates from a man between 65 and 79 years old in good health.

The CDR3 nucleotides are TGTGCCAGCAGTGAACAGGGGGACTATGGCTACACCTTC. Residues: CASSEQGDYGYTF. V is TRBV2 and J is TRBJ1-2; 7 bases align to TRBD1. V lost 2 bases and J lost 3; bases outside the gene matches: 0. This CDR3 spans 13 amino acids. Germline CDR1 and CDR2: SNHLY and FYNNEI.